This TCR beta chain was identified in a study of shared clonotypes between healthy human individuals. Comments on this clone: Its antigen remains unidentified.

Study-level findings and limits: The authors sampled blood alone, and tissue repertoires likely differ.

Each replicate PCR on the sorted subsets used about 0.2 ug DNA (approximately 33,000 T cell genomes). Here immunoSEQ multiplex PCR was the method, and the copy in TCRdb shows in-frame clones only, minus some. The repertoire has a few million clones, just over 90% of them found once; the top ten carry over 0.12%. Losses at the gene ends were 0 bases for V and 1 base for J; bases not matched to a gene: 6. The CDR3 runs 17 residues. Germline V lookup: CDR1 SGHRS, CDR2 YFSETQ. The sequencing input was naive CD4+ T cells sorted from blood. Documented subset: CD45RA+ positively selected. The chain recombines TRBV5-1 with TRBJ2-3; 9 bases align to TRBD2. The sequence came from a man in his late teens or twenties in good health. In DNA, the CDR3 is TGCGCCAGCAGCTTGGGGGCGGGGGGGCCCCGCACAGATACGCAGTATTTT. Encoded protein: CASSLGAGGPRTDTQYF.